The rows below give T cell receptor beta chains drawn from one sample of a study of cytomegalovirus exposure and HLA in healthy donors. Only in-frame clones appear in the TCRdb table, and some are missing; sequencing was by immunoSEQ multiplex PCR. In the table there are 95,000 to 100,000 clones, around 74% of which are singletons. Sequenced: PBMCs. The origin of the receptors is a male donor in good health and CMV-seronegative. Each CDR3 is given with its conserved first and last residue. A D gene is named only where the DNA matches it firmly. Clone size is given for some rows only: seen once, a few or many times, or a class if the clone is expanded.

v_gene	abundance	d_gene	j_gene	CDR3nt	CDR3aa
TRBV10-2	-	-	TRBJ2-7	TGCGCCAGCAGTTCCGACAGCTATCAGCAGTACTTC	CASSSDSYQQYF
TRBV27	-	-	TRBJ1-2	TGTGCCAGCGCTACAGGGCGCTATGGCTACACCTTC	CASATGRYGYTF
TRBV5-4	-	TRBD2	TRBJ2-3	TGTGCCAGCAGCTCGGGACTAGCGGGAGCGGAAGATACGCAGTATTTT	CASSSGLAGAEDTQYF
TRBV28	-	-	TRBJ2-7	TGTGCCAGCCTAGGGGCAGAGACCTACGAGCAGTACTTC	CASLGAETYEQYF
TRBV27	-	TRBD2	TRBJ2-5	TGTGCCAGCGCTGGGGCGGGAGTCGGGGAGACCCAGTACTTC	CASAGAGVGETQYF
TRBV2	-	-	TRBJ2-2	TGTGCCAGCAGTGTTAGGGAGCTGTTTTTT	CASSVRELFF
TRBV5-1	few	TRBD2	TRBJ2-2	TGCGCCAGCAGCTTGTCTAGCGGGAGCGTCGGGGAGCTGTTTTTT	CASSLSSGSVGELFF
TRBV5-4	-	-	TRBJ1-2	TGTGCCAGCAGCCGCGAGGGTATTTTCGGGGGCTACACCTTC	CASSREGIFGGYTF
TRBV6-1	-	TRBD2	TRBJ2-2	TGTGCCAGCAGTGAACTAGCGGGCACCGGGGAGCTGTTTTTT	CASSELAGTGELFF
TRBV9	many	-	TRBJ1-4	TGTGCCAGCAGCGTAGAGGGGGGGAGAGAAAAACTGTTTTTT	CASSVEGGREKLFF
TRBV7-6	-	TRBD1	TRBJ2-1	TGTGCCAGCAGCTTACTTTCCAGGGGGTCCTACAATGAGCAGTTCTTC	CASSLLSRGSYNEQFF
TRBV29-1	once	TRBD1	TRBJ2-3	TGCAGCGTTGCGCAGGGGGGCACAGATACGCAGTATTTT	CSVAQGGTDTQYF
TRBV18	-	TRBD1	TRBJ2-2	TGTGCCAGCTCACCAACAGGGGTCGGCGGGGAGCTGTTTTTT	CASSPTGVGGELFF
TRBV18	-	TRBD1	TRBJ1-2	TGTGCCAGCTCACAAAATTCTCCCGGGACAGGGGTCTATGGCTACACCTTC	CASSQNSPGTGVYGYTF
TRBV7-9	-	-	TRBJ2-5	TGTGCCAGCAGCTTAGGTGCAGTAAAAGAGACCCAGTACTTC	CASSLGAVKETQYF
TRBV5-1	-	-	TRBJ2-1	TGCGCCAGCAGCCCCACTTTAACAGCCAATGAGCAGTTCTTC	CASSPTLTANEQFF
TRBV7-9	-	-	TRBJ2-5	TGTGCCAGCAGCTCGGGCGGGACGGGGCAGACCCAGTACTTC	CASSSGGTGQTQYF
TRBV28	-	-	TRBJ1-2	TGTGCCAGCAGTTCCCCCGACTCGATCTATGGCTACACCTTC	CASSSPDSIYGYTF
TRBV9	-	-	TRBJ1-2	TGTGCCAGCAGCATGGTGGGGGCCTTTGGCTACACCTTC	CASSMVGAFGYTF
TRBV5-1	-	-	TRBJ1-2	TGCGCCAGCAGCTTGGGGCAGGGTGTTCGGAACTATGGCTACACCTTC	CASSLGQGVRNYGYTF
TRBV6-1	-	TRBD1	TRBJ2-3	TGTGCCAGCACCTCGACAGGGGTAAGCACAGATACGCAGTATTTT	CASTSTGVSTDTQYF
TRBV7-2	-	TRBD1	TRBJ2-7	TGTGCCAGCAGCTTAGGGGTGACAGGGGGCGGGGGATCCTACGAGCAGTACTTC	CASSLGVTGGGGSYEQYF
TRBV29-1	-	TRBD2	TRBJ2-1	TGCAGCGTTGAGATAGCGGGAGTGACGACGGATGAGCAGTTCTTC	CSVEIAGVTTDEQFF
TRBV30	few	TRBD1	TRBJ1-3	TGTGCCTGGAGCCGGGACAGCGGCTCTGGAAACACCATATATTTT	CAWSRDSGSGNTIYF
TRBV2	-	TRBD1	TRBJ1-2	TGTGCCAGCAGGGCGACCGGGACAGGGAGGTATGGCTACACCTTC	CASRATGTGRYGYTF
TRBV30	-	-	TRBJ1-1	TGTGCCTGGAGAAAGGGGCGGGGAAGCTCCACTGAAGCTTTCTTT	CAWRKGRGSSTEAFF
TRBV6-1	few	-	TRBJ1-1	TGTGCCAGCAGTGAAGGGGGGGGTGGCACTGAAGCTTTCTTT	CASSEGGGGTEAFF
TRBV20-1	-	-	TRBJ1-1	TGCAGTGCTAGCAGACAGGTTGAAGCTTTCTTT	CSASRQVEAFF
TRBV6-1	once	-	TRBJ2-6	TGTGCCAGCAGTGAAGTTATGTACTCTGGGGCCAACGTCCTGACTTTC	CASSEVMYSGANVLTF
TRBV20-1	-	TRBD1	TRBJ2-3	TGCAGTGCTGGGACAGTAAGGGAGCAGTATTTT	CSAGTVREQYF
TRBV27	few	-	TRBJ1-5	TGTGCCAGCGGAAGCAGGGGAAGAGGTCAGCCCCAGCATTTT	CASGSRGRGQPQHF
TRBV7-7	-	-	TRBJ2-5	TGTGCCAGCAGCCAGATGGTAGGGACACAAGAGACCCAGTACTTC	CASSQMVGTQETQYF
TRBV28	once	TRBD1	TRBJ1-5	TGTGCCAGCAGTCCGCTCGGACAGGGGGGTCAGCCCCAGCATTTT	CASSPLGQGGQPQHF
TRBV13	-	TRBD1	TRBJ2-7	TGTGCCAGCAGCGATGGGACAGGGGGCTCCTACGAGCAGTACTTC	CASSDGTGGSYEQYF
TRBV29-1	-	TRBD1	TRBJ2-5	TGCAGCGTTAGAACCGGGACAGTGGGGTCCCAGACCCAGTACTTC	CSVRTGTVGSQTQYF
TRBV19	-	-	TRBJ2-3	TGTGCCAGTAGCGCAATCGCGTCGACAGATACGCAGTATTTT	CASSAIASTDTQYF
TRBV9	few	TRBD1	TRBJ1-1	TGTGCCAGCAGCATCGGGACAGGGAAATCGGGTACTGAAGCTTTCTTT	CASSIGTGKSGTEAFF
TRBV9	-	TRBD2	TRBJ2-1	TGTGCCAGCAGTCCACAGCGGGAGCCTGAGCAGTTCTTC	CASSPQREPEQFF
TRBV11-3	-	-	TRBJ2-6	TGTGCCAGCAGCTTAGGGAAAGGGGCTGGGGCCAACGTCCTGACTTTC	CASSLGKGAGANVLTF
TRBV27	-	-	TRBJ1-5	TGTGCCAGCAGTTTGGCAGGGATCAATCAGCCCCAGCATTTT	CASSLAGINQPQHF
TRBV15	-	-	TRBJ1-2	TGTGCCACCAGCAGAGGACAGGATAACTATGGCTACACCTTC	CATSRGQDNYGYTF
TRBV27	-	-	TRBJ2-6	TGTGCCAGCAGTCCCCAGGGCTCTGGGGCCAACGTCCTGACTTTC	CASSPQGSGANVLTF
TRBV27	-	TRBD1	TRBJ1-3	TGTGCCAGCAGTTTATATTGGGGACAGGGTAACACCATATATTTT	CASSLYWGQGNTIYF
TRBV6-5	-	-	TRBJ2-7	TGTGCCAGCAGTTGGAGGGCCCTACCTTACGAGCAGTACTTC	CASSWRALPYEQYF
TRBV10-3	-	TRBD1	TRBJ1-1	TGTGCCACAAGACAGGGGAACGGACAGCACGCTGAAGCTTTCTTT	CATRQGNGQHAEAFF
TRBV5-4	once	TRBD2	TRBJ2-1	TGTGCCAGCAGCACGGGAGGGTACAATGAGCAGTTCTTC	CASSTGGYNEQFF
TRBV7-8	-	TRBD2	TRBJ2-3	TGTGCCAGCAGCTTTGAAGCGGGGCCAACAGATACGCAGTATTTT	CASSFEAGPTDTQYF
TRBV5-1	-	TRBD1	TRBJ2-3	TGCGCCAGCAGCGTCTCCGGGACAGGGGGCGCTTCTGGAGATACGCAGTATTTT	CASSVSGTGGASGDTQYF
TRBV11-3	-	-	TRBJ2-1	TGTGCCAGCAGCTTGGGAGAGTACAATGAGCAGTTCTTC	CASSLGEYNEQFF
TRBV14	-	-	TRBJ1-6	TGTGCCAGCAGCCAACGGACACCAAGGGGTAATTCACCCCTCCACTTT	CASSQRTPRGNSPLHF
TRBV7-7	-	-	TRBJ2-2	TGTGCTAGCAGCTTAGATGGGGCCGACACCGGGGAGCTGTTTTTT	CASSLDGADTGELFF
TRBV9	-	TRBD1	TRBJ1-4	TGTGCCAGCAGCAAGGGGACAGGCTTTAATGAAAAACTGTTTTTT	CASSKGTGFNEKLFF
TRBV6-6	-	-	TRBJ2-5	TGTGCCAGCAGTTACTCGCACTCGCAAGAGACCCAGTACTTC	CASSYSHSQETQYF
TRBV7-2	-	TRBD2	TRBJ2-2	TGTGCCAGCAGCTCCACTAGCGGGAGGGGGATCGGGGAGCTGTTTTTT	CASSSTSGRGIGELFF